Below, 22 T cell receptor beta chains from the same sample are listed, as sequenced in a study of tumor and adjacent non-tumor tissue in lung cancer. The template was RNA from unsorted bulk tissue. A modified ARM-PCR protocol with three rounds of nested PCR amplified TCRbeta. TCRdb re-analysed the multiplex PCR reads in MiXCR, keeping a single row per CDR3 protein. The sample includes 91,000 or so distinct CDR3 sequences, roughly 70% of them seen just once. Sequencing was done on a sample of lung tumor tissue. Receptors were obtained from a man aged 60 to 69 with non-small cell lung cancer.

This clonotype was seen only once. One end of the junction fails to match germline, which may point to a read error. This chain links TRBV6-5 with TRBJ2-7, with D perhaps TRBD1 or TRBD2 (6 bases each). The CDR3 is made up of 15 amino acids. The germline V gene encodes CDR1 MNHEY and CDR2 SVGAGI. The chain's CDR3 is CVSSSRIGGSYEQYF. The CDR3 bases are TGTGTCAGCAGTTCCCGGATAGGGGGGTCCTACGAGCAGTACTTC.

The rearrangement links TRBV29-1 to TRBJ2-1; D not resolved. Germline values: CDR1 SQVTM, CDR2 ANQGSEA. There are 11 residues in the CDR3. The CDR3 region has the DNA TGCATCGTCTCCGGGCCAAACGAGCAGTTCTTC. Protein sequence: CIVSGPNEQFF.

This clonotype was found many times. The CDR3 sequence: CASSRDRGVGHTEAFF. In DNA, the CDR3 is TGTGCCAGCAGTAGGGACAGGGGAGTCGGCCACACTGAAGCTTTCTTT. V is TRBV6-2 or TRBV6-3 and J is TRBJ1-1, with 10 bases aligning to TRBD1. V gave up 5 bases and J gave up 3 bases; unmatched junction bases: 9. The CDR3 totals 16 residues. Germline CDR1 MNHEY, CDR2 SVGEGT.

In the case of this clonotype: The junction departs from the called germline gene at one end, perhaps through a read error. The J gene is TRBJ2-1, the V gene TRBV20-1; 13 positions match TRBD2. Germline lookup yields CDR1 DFQATT and CDR2 SNEGSKA (reference sequence). CDR3 length: 14 amino acids. The CDR3 region is CNARDTSGGGLLFF. As DNA, the CDR3 is TGCAATGCTAGAGATACTAGCGGGGGGGGTCTCCTGTTCTTC.

This clonotype was found once. Germline and junction disagree at one end, which may indicate a read error. The J gene is TRBJ1-1, the V gene TRBV11-3; D is undetermined. Germline CDR1 is SGHNT and CDR2 is YENEEA. The CDR3 totals 14 residues. CDR3 sequence (DNA): TGTGCCAGTAGCTGGTACAGCCCGAGCACTGAAGCTTTCTTT. It encodes CASSWYSPSTEAFF.

The table lists this clonotype with a count of one. As the CDR3 is not closed by the conserved phenylalanine or tryptophan, this likely results from a read error. The rearrangement links TRBV29-1 to TRBJ2-1; D is undetermined. This CDR3 has 15 residues. Germline CDR1 reads SQVTM; CDR2 reads ANQGSEA. CDR3 region: CSVEGKHGSCNDQFS. In nucleotides, the CDR3 is TGCAGCGTTGAAGGTAAACACGGCTCCTGCAATGATCAGTTCTCC.

For this clonotype: Here the CDR3 omits its conserved ending phenylalanine or tryptophan, so a read error is the likely source. The DNA is omitted, as the CDR3 cannot be located on it reliably, and the CDR3 follows TCRdb's listing. The rearrangement joins TRBV23-1 to TRBJ2-2; TRBD1 is the table's D call and was not checked against the DNA. TRBV23-1 is recorded as an ORF, its role being uncertain. A total of 19 residues make up the CDR3, ends included. The CDR3 is CASSHLTRTGQGPTGELFY.

The sample holds a few counts of this clonotype. A single base separates this from a much larger clone, so it may be a read error. The chain joins TRBV6-5 to TRBJ2-7; tentative D call: TRBD1 (5 bases). CDR3 length: 13 amino acids. The V gene lost 7 bases and the J gene lost 3 bases, with 13 bases spanning the gap. The germline V gene encodes CDR1 MNHEY and CDR2 SVGAGI. The CDR3 DNA is TGTGCCAGCAAGTTGACAGCCCGCTACGAGCAGTACTTC. It translates to CASKLTARYEQYF.

The chain combines TRBV28 with TRBJ2-7, with 7 bases that match TRBD1. CDR3 size: 15 residues. V lost 5 bases to trimming and J lost 8 bases; unmatched junction nucleotides: 15. Germline V gives CDR1 MDHEN, CDR2 SYDVKM. For the CDR3, the DNA is TGTGCCAGCAGTCCCTCCGGGACAGCGGCACACAAGCAGTACTTC. Amino acid sequence: CASSPSGTAAHKQYF.

By proportion, this clonotype is medium-sized (0.01 to 0.1%). The chain combines TRBV11-2 with TRBJ2-5; 11 nucleotides agree with TRBD2. CDR3 length: 16 amino acids. Germline values: CDR1 SGHAT, CDR2 FQNNGV. J gave up 2 bases and V 5 bases, and 7 bases lay outside the gene matches. The CDR3 nucleotides are TGTGCCAGCAGCAAAGGGACTAGCGGATCTCAAGAGACCCAGTACTTC. This codes for CASSKGTSGSQETQYF.

This clonotype appeared once. One junction end disagrees with the germline gene, perhaps due to a read error. This chain uses TRBV6-1 with TRBJ2-5, with D tentatively TRBD2 (6 bases). This CDR3 is 14 amino acids long. The V gene's germline CDR1 is MNHNS and CDR2 SASEGT. CDR3 DNA: TGTGCCAGCTGTGAAGGGTGGAGGAGGGTGACCCAGTACTTC. Its protein product is CASCEGWRRVTQYF.

The chain is built from TRBV28 and TRBJ1-4; 10 bases align to TRBD1. The CDR3 totals 16 residues. J lost 2 bases, V lost 7 bases, and 7 bases had no gene match. Germline values: CDR1 MDHEN, CDR2 SYDVKM. CDR3: CASKGTGAGTNEKLFF. CDR3 coding DNA: TGTGCCAGCAAAGGGACAGGGGCTGGGACTAATGAAAAACTGTTTTTT.

The gene calls are TRBV29-1 and TRBJ2-1; D is tentatively TRBD1 or TRBD2 (6 bases each). The germline V gene has CDR1 SQVTM and CDR2 ANQGSEA. Trimming stripped 4 bases from V and 9 bases from J, with 13 bases between. The CDR3 totals 12 residues. DNA for the CDR3: TGCAGCGTTGTCCGGGGGACAAGTGAGCAGTTCTTC. It translates to CSVVRGTSEQFF.

Relative to its sample, this clonotype is medium-sized (0.01 to 0.1%). The V gene is TRBV12-3 or TRBV12-4, the J gene TRBJ1-2; a weak D match, TRBD1 (6 bases). Trimming took off 5 bases at V and 4 bases at J, with 17 bases between the two ends. This CDR3 is 15 amino acids long. CDR3 residues: CASSLDGGGAYGYTF. The CDR3 DNA is TGTGCCAGCAGTCTAGACGGGGGGGGCGCCTATGGCTACACCTTC.

Concerning this clonotype: The CDR3 ends on some other residue instead of the conserved phenylalanine or tryptophan, so this is likely a read error. The chain is built from TRBV11-3 and TRBJ2-3; no reliable D call. This CDR3 is 12 amino acids long. Germline CDR1 reads SGHNT; CDR2 reads YENEEA. The V and J ends lost 1 base and 5 bases respectively, with 4 bases between them. The CDR3 loop is CASSLVLDTQYL. The CDR3, as DNA: TGTGCCAGCAGCTTAGTTTTAGATACGCAGTATCTT.

This clonotype came up many times. This chain connects TRBV4-3 to TRBJ2-3; D ambiguous. Looked up from germline, CDR1 is LGHNA and CDR2 is YSLEER. Deletions cut 5 bases from V and 0 bases from J, with 6 bases between. This CDR3 contains 13 residues. The CDR3 DNA follows: TGCGCCAGCAGCGCCACTAGCACAGATACGCAGTATTTT. As protein: CASSATSTDTQYF.

In the case of this clonotype: Sequence at one end of the junction differs from germline and may be a read error. The rearrangement links TRBV19 to TRBJ2-3, with a tentative D call TRBD2 (6 bases). Germline CDR1 reads LNHDA; CDR2 reads SQIVND (reference sequence). CDR3 size: 15 residues. The CDR3 sequence is CASSNDGGTFNTQFF. The CDR3 coding sequence is TGTGCCAGTAGTAACGACGGGGGTACTTTCAATACGCAGTTTTTT.

A remark on this clonotype: Compared with germline, one end of the junction differs, possibly owing to a read error. The DNA of the CDR3 is TGCAGCGTTAGATCGGGATCAGATGGCTACAACTTC. Protein sequence: CSVRSGSDGYNF. The chain couples TRBV29-1 to TRBJ1-2, with D uncertain. Germline CDR1 is SQVTM and CDR2 is ANQGSEA. CDR3 length: 12 residues. Full variable domain (rest looked up from reference TRBV29-1 and TRBJ1-2): SAVISQKPSRDICQRGTSLTIQCQVDSQVTMMFWYRQQPGQSLTLIATANQGSEATYESGFVIDKFPISRPNLTFSTLTVSNMSPEDSSIYLCSVRSGSDGYNFGSGTRLTVV.

V gene TRBV11-1 combines with J gene TRBJ2-3, with no clear D. V lost 6 bases and J 12 bases, leaving 16 bases between the germline ends. The CDR3 runs to 12 residues. CDR1 and CDR2 (germline): SGHAT, FQDESV (reference sequence). The CDR3 loop is CASSYSLDRQYF. The DNA of the CDR3 is TGTGCCAGCAGTTACTCTCTAGATAGACAGTATTTT.

Remarks on this clonotype: A much larger clone is a single base away; this may be a read error. This sequence joins TRBV6-1 and TRBJ2-1, with D possibly being TRBD1 (5 bases). The length of the CDR3 is 13 residues. Per germline, CDR1 MNHNS and CDR2 SASEGT. In nucleotides, the CDR3 is TGTGTCAGCAATGGGGCTAACTACAATGAGCAGTTCTTC. This codes for CVSNGANYNEQFF.

This clonotype has ten or more counts. The gene calls are TRBV5-4 and TRBJ1-4; D is unclear. The CDR3 has 14 amino acids. Germline V gene data show CDR1 as SGHNT and CDR2 as YYREEE (reference sequence). V was pared by 3 bases and J by 6 bases, with 12 bases between. The CDR3: CASSSKYGDEKLFF. The CDR3 region has the DNA TGTGCCAGCAGCTCTAAATACGGGGATGAAAAACTGTTTTTT.

Comment on this clonotype: This clone may be a read error of a much larger clone one base away. J is TRBJ2-1 and V is TRBV20-1, with 8 positions matching TRBD2. The CDR3 runs to 15 residues. V shed 4 bases, J shed 7 bases, and the junction held 12 bases outside the gene matches. CDR1 is DFQATT, CDR2 SNEGSKA, per germline (reference sequence). CDR3 sequence: CSAISGMTNGNEQFF. The CDR3 DNA follows: TGCAGTGCTATTAGCGGGATGACCAACGGGAATGAGCAGTTCTTC.